This T cell receptor beta chain was identified in a study of OX40 agonist ivuxolimab in advanced cancers. Study information: Patients were infused with ivuxolimab every 2 weeks at 0.01 to 10 mg/kg. Past anti-PD-1, anti-PD-L1 or anti-CTLA-4 therapy was accepted, and 40% had received some. Dose-escalation subjects each had hepatocellular carcinoma, melanoma, renal cell or head and neck cancer. Whole-study results and caveats: No determination was made of the antigen specificity of the expanded peripheral T cells.

Turning to this clone: Its antigen is unknown.

The CDR3 runs 14 residues. The repertoire was sequenced with immunoSEQ multiplex PCR; TCRdb's copy has only in-frame clones and lacks some. This sample has some 80,000 clones; approximately 84% occur once, and the top ten carry around 7.8%. The starting material was CD4+ or CD8+ T cells sorted from blood, obtained in a trial of the OX40 agonist ivuxolimab. The J gene is TRBJ2-7, the V gene TRBV21-1. TRBV21-1 is an annotated pseudogene. This TCR was sampled from an adult with an advanced solid tumor such as melanoma, head and neck, liver or kidney cancer. The DNA for the CDR3 is TGTGCCAGCAGCAAATGGGGGGCATTCTACGAGCAGTACTTC. This gives the protein CASSKWGAFYEQYF.